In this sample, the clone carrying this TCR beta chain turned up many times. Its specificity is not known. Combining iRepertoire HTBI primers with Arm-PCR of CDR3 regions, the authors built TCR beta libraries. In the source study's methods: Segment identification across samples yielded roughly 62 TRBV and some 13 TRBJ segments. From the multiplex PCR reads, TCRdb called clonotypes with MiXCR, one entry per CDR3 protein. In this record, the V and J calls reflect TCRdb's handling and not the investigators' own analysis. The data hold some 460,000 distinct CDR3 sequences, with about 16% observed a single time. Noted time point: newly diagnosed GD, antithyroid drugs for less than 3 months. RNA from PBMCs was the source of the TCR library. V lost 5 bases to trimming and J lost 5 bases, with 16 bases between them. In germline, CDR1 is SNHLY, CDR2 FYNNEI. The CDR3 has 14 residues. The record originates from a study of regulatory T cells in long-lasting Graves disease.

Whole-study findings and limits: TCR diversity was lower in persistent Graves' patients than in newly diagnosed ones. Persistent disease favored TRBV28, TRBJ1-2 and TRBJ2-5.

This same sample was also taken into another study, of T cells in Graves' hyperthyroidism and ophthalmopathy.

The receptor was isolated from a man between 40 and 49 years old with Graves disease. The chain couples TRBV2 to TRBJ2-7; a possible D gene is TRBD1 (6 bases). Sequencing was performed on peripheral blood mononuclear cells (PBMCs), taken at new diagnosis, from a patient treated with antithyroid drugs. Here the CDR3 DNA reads TGTGCCAGCAGTAAGACTTGGACAGACGACGAGCAGTACTTC. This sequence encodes CASSKTWTDDEQYF.